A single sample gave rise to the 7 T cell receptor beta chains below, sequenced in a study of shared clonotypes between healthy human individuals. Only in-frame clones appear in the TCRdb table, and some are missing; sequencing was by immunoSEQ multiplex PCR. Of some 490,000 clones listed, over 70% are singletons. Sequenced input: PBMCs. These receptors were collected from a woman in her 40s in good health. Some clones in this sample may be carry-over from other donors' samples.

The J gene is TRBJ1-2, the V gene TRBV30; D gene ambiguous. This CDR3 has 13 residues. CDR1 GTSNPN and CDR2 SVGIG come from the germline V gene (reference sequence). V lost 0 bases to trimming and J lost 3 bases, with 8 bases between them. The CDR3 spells CAWSVGSYYGYTF. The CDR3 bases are TGTGCCTGGAGTGTAGGTAGCTACTATGGCTACACCTTC.

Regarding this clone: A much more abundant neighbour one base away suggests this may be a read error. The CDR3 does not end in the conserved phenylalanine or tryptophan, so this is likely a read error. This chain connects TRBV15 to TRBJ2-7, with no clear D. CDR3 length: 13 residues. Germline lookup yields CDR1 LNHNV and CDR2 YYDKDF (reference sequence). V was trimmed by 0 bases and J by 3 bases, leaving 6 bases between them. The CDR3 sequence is CATSRDSNYEQYL. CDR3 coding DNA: TGTGCCACCAGCAGAGATTCCAACTACGAGCAGTACTTA.

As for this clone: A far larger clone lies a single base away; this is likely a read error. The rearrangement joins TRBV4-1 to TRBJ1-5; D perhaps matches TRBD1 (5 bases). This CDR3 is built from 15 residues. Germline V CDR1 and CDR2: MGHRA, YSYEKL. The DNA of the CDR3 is TGCGCCAGCAGCCAAGATTGGGGGTACAATCAGTCCCAGCATTTT. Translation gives CASSQDWGYNQSQHF.

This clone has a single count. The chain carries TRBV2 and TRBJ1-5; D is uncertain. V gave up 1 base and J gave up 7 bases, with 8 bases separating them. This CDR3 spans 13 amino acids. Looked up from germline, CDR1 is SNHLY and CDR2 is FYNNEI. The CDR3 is CASSEVGSQPQHF. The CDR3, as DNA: TGTGCCAGCAGTGAAGTGGGTTCCCAGCCCCAGCATTTT.

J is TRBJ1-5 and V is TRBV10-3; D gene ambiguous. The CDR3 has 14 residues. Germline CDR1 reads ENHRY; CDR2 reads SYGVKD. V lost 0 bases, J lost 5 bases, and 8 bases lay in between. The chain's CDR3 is CAISESAEYQPQHF. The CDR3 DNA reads TGTGCCATCAGTGAGTCTGCCGAGTATCAGCCCCAGCATTTT.

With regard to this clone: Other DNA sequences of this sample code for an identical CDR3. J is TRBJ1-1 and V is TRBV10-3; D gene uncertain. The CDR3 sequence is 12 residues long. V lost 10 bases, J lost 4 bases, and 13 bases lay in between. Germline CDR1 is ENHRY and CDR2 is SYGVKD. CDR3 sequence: CATQKEGTEAFF. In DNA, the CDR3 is TGTGCCACCCAAAAGGAGGGCACTGAAGCTTTCTTT.

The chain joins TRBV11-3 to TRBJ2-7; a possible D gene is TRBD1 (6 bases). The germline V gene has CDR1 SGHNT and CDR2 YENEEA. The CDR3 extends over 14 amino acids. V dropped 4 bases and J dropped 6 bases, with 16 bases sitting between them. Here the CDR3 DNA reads TGTGCCAGCAGCTCGGGAACACAGGGCACCGAGCAGTACTTC. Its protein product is CASSSGTQGTEQYF.